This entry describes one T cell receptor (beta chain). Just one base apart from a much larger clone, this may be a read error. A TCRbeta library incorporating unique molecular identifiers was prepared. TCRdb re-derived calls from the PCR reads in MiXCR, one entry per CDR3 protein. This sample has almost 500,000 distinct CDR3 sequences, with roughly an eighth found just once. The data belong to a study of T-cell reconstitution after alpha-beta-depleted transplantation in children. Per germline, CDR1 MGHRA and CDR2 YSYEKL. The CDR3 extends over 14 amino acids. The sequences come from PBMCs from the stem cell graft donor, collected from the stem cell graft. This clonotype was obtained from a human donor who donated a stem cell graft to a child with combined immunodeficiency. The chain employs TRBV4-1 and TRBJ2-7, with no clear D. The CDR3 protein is CARSQDDVSYEQYF. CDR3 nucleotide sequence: TGCGCCAGAAGCCAAGATGACGTTTCCTACGAGCAGTACTTC.